What follows are 20 T cell receptor beta chains derived from one specimen sequenced in a study of beta chain features in type 1 diabetes. TCRB transcripts that were expressed got sequenced, as all of the isolated RNA had been reverse transcribed. The assay was immunoSEQ multiplex PCR, and TCRdb's table has in-frame clones only and misses some. Counted here are roughly 350,000 clones, about 10% occurring once; the ten biggest clones make up 0.015%. Material: naive CD4+ T cells from blood. These receptors all stem from a woman aged 25 to 39 in good health.

This chain uses TRBV28 with TRBJ2-6; D uncertain. CDR1 and CDR2 (germline): MDHEN, SYDVKM. The V end was cut by 5 bases, the J end by 1 base, with 9 bases between. The CDR3 spans 15 residues. CDR3 amino acids: CASSRVGSGANVLTF. The CDR3 DNA reads as TGTGCCAGCAGTCGGGTGGGTTCTGGGGCCAACGTCCTGACTTTC. Full variable domain (missing parts from reference TRBV28 and TRBJ2-6): DVKVTQSSRYLVKRTGEKVFLECVQDMDHENMFWYRQDPGLGLRLIYFSYDVKMKEKGDIPEGYSVSREKKERFSLILESASTNQTSMYLCASSRVGSGANVLTFGAGSRLTVL.

The gene calls are TRBV5-1 and TRBJ2-7, with TRBD2 matching over 11 bases. V shed 6 bases and J 5 bases; nucleotides not matched to a gene: 10. CDR3 length: 15 amino acids. Germline CDR1 SGHRS, CDR2 YFSETQ. The CDR3 sequence: CASTSQTSGSDEQYF. The CDR3 DNA follows: TGCGCCAGCACTTCCCAAACTAGCGGGAGCGACGAGCAGTACTTC.

This clone was counted only a few times. The CDR3 DNA follows: TGTGCCAGTGCCTTGGGACAGCCTACCTACGAGCAGTACTTC. Protein product: CASALGQPTYEQYF. The J gene is TRBJ2-7, the V gene TRBV19; 7 nucleotides align to TRBD1. The V segment lost 8 bases and the J segment 2 bases; nucleotides outside the gene matches: 9. This CDR3 is built from 14 residues. The V gene's germline CDR1 is LNHDA and CDR2 SQIVND (reference sequence).

This clone was seen a handful of times. V usage is TRBV5-1 and J usage is TRBJ2-7, with a weak D call TRBD1 (6 bases). Trimming stripped 4 bases from V and 4 bases from J, with 21 bases between. CDR1 and CDR2 from the germline V gene are SGHRS and YFSETQ. The CDR3 consists of 16 residues. The DNA of the CDR3 is TGCGCCAGCAGCCAAGGACAGACGGGCCCTCCTTACGAGCAGTACTTC. Translation gives CASSQGQTGPPYEQYF.

To note about this clone: One end of the junction does not line up with germline, which may come from a read error. V gene TRBV7-2 combines with J gene TRBJ2-7, with TRBD2 identical over 9 bases. Germline-derived CDR1 and CDR2 are SGHTA and FQGNSA. The CDR3 length is 15 residues. CDR3 in amino acids: CASSRSGSATYKQYF. The DNA of the CDR3 is TGTGCCAGCAGTCGTAGCGGGAGTGCCACCTACAAGCAGTACTTC.

This clone was counted a few times. This chain links TRBV7-2 with TRBJ1-4, with 9 bases matching TRBD1. There are 15 residues in the CDR3. CDR1 is SGHTA and CDR2 is FQGNSA in the germline V gene. After removal of 4 bases from V and 9 bases from J, the junction contained 9 bases not matched to a gene. As DNA, the CDR3 is TGTGCCAGCAGCTCCACCGGGACAGGGCCACAAAAACTGTTTTTT. Amino acids: CASSSTGTGPQKLFF.

This clone was observed a few times. CDR3 protein: CASIPQGAYNEQFF. For the CDR3, the DNA is TGTGCCAGCATCCCACAGGGGGCTTACAATGAGCAGTTCTTC. The genes are TRBV11-2 and TRBJ2-1; the match to TRBD1 covers 9 bases. The CDR3 runs to 14 residues. Germline loops: CDR1 SGHAT, CDR2 FQNNGV. The V segment lost 7 bases and the J segment 4 bases; nucleotides outside the gene matches: 5.

This chain joins TRBV29-1 and TRBJ2-1; 8 nucleotides align to TRBD2. The germline CDR1 and CDR2 sequences are SQVTM and ANQGSEA. The CDR3 consists of 17 residues. The V segment lost 1 base and the J segment 0 bases; nucleotides outside the gene matches: 8. This CDR3 is CSVEVISGTSSYNEQFF. DNA of the CDR3: TGCAGCGTTGAAGTGATTTCCGGGACTAGCTCCTACAATGAGCAGTTCTTC.

The V and J genes are TRBV15 and TRBJ2-5; TRBD2 aligns across 9 bases. This CDR3 comprises 13 residues. V was pared by 9 bases and J by 0 bases, with 2 bases of the junction left unmatched. Germline assignment: CDR1 LNHNV and CDR2 YYDKDF (reference sequence). The chain's CDR3 is CATAGGYQETQYF. The DNA of the CDR3 is TGTGCCACTGCGGGGGGGTACCAAGAGACCCAGTACTTC. The complete variable domain, with remaining parts taken from reference TRBV15 and TRBJ2-5, reads DAMVIQNPRYQVTQFGKPVTLSCSQTLNHNVMYWYQQKSSQAPKLLFHYYDKDFNNEADTPDNFQSRRPNTSFCFLDIRSPGLGDTAMYLCATAGGYQETQYFGPGTRLLVL.

This clone occurred a few times. The chain combines TRBV7-9 with TRBJ1-1; perhaps TRBD1 as D (6 bases). The V end was cut by 8 bases, the J end by 3 bases, with 13 bases between. From germline, CDR1 is SEHNR and CDR2 FQNEAQ (reference sequence). CDR3 length: 13 amino acids. The DNA of the CDR3 is TGTGCCAGCGTCAGGGGAAGTGACACTGAAGCTTTCTTT. Amino acid sequence: CASVRGSDTEAFF.

This rearrangement joins TRBV29-1 to TRBJ2-3; TRBD2 aligns across 9 bases. Germline V gene lookup returns CDR1 SQVTM and CDR2 ANQGSEA. The CDR3 covers 15 residues. J lost 1 base, V lost 8 bases, and 10 bases had no gene match. In DNA form, the CDR3 reads TGCAGCTTCTCTGAGACTAGCGGAGGCACAGATACGCAGTATTTT. It codes for CSFSETSGGTDTQYF.

J is TRBJ2-7 and V is TRBV6-5; 8 bases align to TRBD1. There are 15 residues in the CDR3. V shed 7 bases and J 3 bases; nucleotides not matched to a gene: 11. Germline V gene sequence: CDR1 MNHEY, CDR2 SVGAGI. This CDR3 reads CASTLTQGAIYEQYF. The CDR3 DNA is TGTGCCAGCACCCTAACCCAGGGGGCTATCTACGAGCAGTACTTC.

This clone was counted between two and nine times. This CDR3 is CSVRSGGYTEAFF. DNA for the CDR3: TGCAGCGTGCGGAGTGGAGGCTACACTGAAGCTTTCTTT. This chain uses TRBV29-1 with TRBJ1-1, with D hard to call. The germline V gene has CDR1 SQVTM and CDR2 ANQGSEA. The CDR3 has 13 amino acids. V dropped 6 bases and J dropped 3 bases, with 14 bases sitting between them.

This clone was seen a handful of times. The V gene is TRBV7-9, the J gene TRBJ2-3; 8 nucleotides align to TRBD2. With V trimmed by 4 bases and J by 2 bases, 2 bases remained unmatched. CDR3 length: 14 amino acids. Germline CDR1 and CDR2: SEHNR and FQNEAQ (reference sequence). The DNA of the CDR3 is TGTGCCAGCAGCTCACTAGCGGACACAGATACGCAGTATTTT. It encodes CASSSLADTDTQYF.

The chain recombines TRBV7-8 with TRBJ2-1, with TRBD2 matching 12 bases. The CDR3 runs to 17 residues. From germline, CDR1 is SGHVS and CDR2 FQNEAQ. Trimming cost V 5 bases and J 7 bases; bases outside gene matches: 12. The CDR3 DNA reads TGTGCCAGCAGCAGTCGGACTAGCGGGATGACGGCAAATGAGCAGTTCTTC. It is translated as CASSSRTSGMTANEQFF.

This clone was seen more than once but under ten times. V and J are TRBV5-1 and TRBJ2-1, with 10 bases identical to TRBD2. The length of the CDR3 is 12 residues. With 2 bases clipped from V and 10 bases from J, the junction kept 0 bases outside the gene matches. Germline CDR1 and CDR2: SGHRS and YFSETQ. CDR3 nucleotides: TGCGCCAGCAGCTTTAGCGGGAGGGAGCAGTTCTTC. Protein: CASSFSGREQFF.

The chain joins TRBV30 to TRBJ2-5, with unresolved D. The CDR3 is 11 amino acids. V lost 4 bases and J lost 1, with 4 bases in between. Germline V CDR1 and CDR2: GTSNPN, SVGIG (reference sequence). In DNA, the CDR3 is TGTGCCTGGAACATCCAAGAGACCCAGTACTTC. This gives the protein CAWNIQETQYF.

The chain is built from TRBV11-1 and TRBJ2-5; 10 bases agree with TRBD2. CDR3 size: 16 residues. The V gene's germline CDR1 is SGHAT and CDR2 FQDESV (reference sequence). V was pared by 5 bases and J by 3 bases, with 9 bases of the junction left unmatched. This CDR3 is CASSHSSGLAEETQYF. DNA for the CDR3: TGTGCCAGCAGCCACTCCTCCGGACTAGCGGAAGAGACCCAGTACTTC.

The chain employs TRBV7-9 and TRBJ2-5; TRBD2 matches at 10 bases. Unmatched junction bases numbered 8, after V lost 9 bases and J lost 4 bases. This CDR3 spans 14 amino acids. CDR1 is SEHNR, CDR2 FQNEAQ, per germline (reference sequence). CDR3 sequence (DNA): TGTGCCAGTCTCCTAGCGGGAGTTGGAGAGACCCAGTACTTC. Protein sequence: CASLLAGVGETQYF.

For this clone: A junction boundary mismatches the germline segment, possibly from a read error. Within the sample, other DNA sequences also encode this same CDR3. This chain links TRBV5-1 with TRBJ2-5; D might be TRBD2 (7 bases). The CDR3 is 14 residues long. The V gene's germline CDR1 is SGHRS and CDR2 YFSETQ. The CDR3 coding sequence is TGCGCCAGCAGCCCTCGGGGGGCTGGAGAGACTCAGTACTTC. Residues: CASSPRGAGETQYF.